This T cell receptor beta chain was documented in a study of blood T cells in healthy people across ages (dated by TCRdb to about 2015). Regarding the study in general: Template switching captured roughly one uniquely barcoded TCR beta cDNA molecule per two T cells in model experiments. Using deep sequencing normalized with unique cDNA molecular identifiers, the study measured how TCR beta repertoire diversity changes with age. The study analyzed two additional independent replicas of 1 million unique cDNA reads from the same blood draw for two donors, one aged 18 to 29 and one aged 80 or older. To avoid experimental bias, donors of different ages were distributed randomly across sequencing lanes. The donors were split into four age groups: young (average 16 years), middle-aged (about 40), aged (more than 60) and long-lived (roughly 77). Overall study results and their limits: As age increased, observed TCR beta diversity per million T cells dropped in a roughly linear way, and a significant reduction was already evident by age around 41. The long-lived group showed more naive CD4+ T cells, fewer expanded clones and increased TCR diversity than the aged group, suggesting age selection. Estimates of total diversity based on one million sequenced T cells were considered lower bounds and underestimates. A strong correlation was found between observed TCR beta diversity and the percentage of naive T cells measured by flow cytometry. Bulk unsorted PBMC profiling prevented conclusive comparison of naive and antigen-experienced compartments. The CMV infection status of donors was not known, potentially confounding age-related changes in expanded clonotypes.

Systemically healthy Caucasian individuals from Russia, about 38 in total and aged roughly 6 to 95 years, were included as donors. Approximately 9.3 milliliters of peripheral blood were drawn from each donor into EDTA-treated Vacutainer tubes. Ficoll-Paque density-gradient centrifugation was used to isolate PBMCs, with at least 7 million obtained per sample. Total RNA, at least 6 micrograms per sample, was extracted from PBMCs with Trizol reagent. For every donor, an aliquot of PBMCs went through flow cytometry to measure the percentages of naive CD45RAhigh/CD27high T cells. The library came from 5' RACE. TCRdb lists the instrument as Illumina HiSeq 2500. A second PCR of about 6 to 11 cycles was run with a J-beta primer mix and a sample-barcoded 5' primer. A template-switch 5' adaptor carrying 12 random nucleotides introduced a unique molecular identifier onto each TCR beta cDNA molecule. Each sample yielded at least 3 million CDR3-containing paired-end reads. First-strand cDNA was synthesized from all RNA with the Mint cDNA synthesis kit, primed by a TRBC-specific oligonucleotide. Following uracil-DNA glycosylase treatment, a first 18-cycle PCR with universal primers M1SS and BC2_uni_R was performed on all cDNA. The study's processing was this. For normalization, 1 million high-quality reads, each with a distinct molecular identifier, were randomly selected from each sample. Instead of being binned into consensus sequences, reads with shared molecular identifiers were discarded. MiTCR, set to a Q25 quality threshold and the strictest error-elimination algorithm, was used for CDR3 identification, clonotype clustering and error correction. Lower-bound total TCR beta diversity was estimated with a nonparametric unseen species model using Euler transformation. TCRdb reprocessing: public reads trimmed at Q25 with fastp, clones called with MiXCR, in-frame beta chains kept. Every distinct CDR3 protein forms one entry, paired with its most common genes and DNA. These V and J calls originate from TCRdb's pipeline instead of the authors' own analysis. The sample table shows hundreds of thousands of distinct CDR3 sequences, and around a fifth are seen once. The ten biggest clones cover roughly 3.6% of the sample.

The germline V gene encodes CDR1 LGHDT and CDR2 YNNKEL (reference sequence). Counted from cysteine to phenylalanine, this CDR3 has 15 amino acids. Left in the record is the CDR3 DNA by itself, 45 bases read in frame from the first base. V is cut back by 5 bases and J by 0 bases, with 4 bases in the junction unmatched. This clonotype was seen more than once but under ten times. Its cognate antigen has yet to be identified. No qualities accompany the bases; no much larger clone lies one base away. The V and J genes are TRBV3-1 and TRBJ1-3, with 7 middle bases fitting TRBD1. Sequences were obtained from blood. This receptor was identified in a man aged 70-80 years in good health. The CDR3 has the sequence CASSRQGNSGNTIYF. The nucleotide sequence is given as TGTGCCAGCAGCAGACAGGGTAACTCTGGAAACACCATATATTTT.